This TCR beta chain appears in the sequencing data of a study of lymphopenia after photon versus proton radiotherapy. In this sample, this clone turned up a few times. What it recognizes is unknown. Produced via immunoSEQ multiplex PCR; TCRdb's table is partial and in-frame only. The sample gives some 28,000 clones, roughly four fifths of which show up once; roughly 31% is in the top ten. Germline assignment: CDR1 GTSNPN and CDR2 SVGIG (reference sequence). Trimming pared 0 bases from V and 6 bases from J, leaving 8 bases between. The CDR3 has 12 amino acids. Overall study results and limits: Photon-treated patients lost naive T cells and TCR diversity; proton-treated stayed stable. After lymphocyte nadir, photon-treated repertoires showed oligoclonal expansion, especially CD8+ Temra.

The chain joins TRBV30 to TRBJ1-2, with D perhaps matching TRBD1 (5 bases). Sequences were derived from peripheral blood, sampled from a patient treated with photon-based radiotherapy. The receptor's source is a man between 50 and 59 years old with gastric cancer. The DNA of the CDR3 is TGTGCCTGGAGTGTGTCGGGGCATGGCTACACCTTC. Amino acid sequence: CAWSVSGHGYTF.